The 32 T cell receptor beta chains in this list originate from one sample, sequenced in a study of vaccination effects on CD4 cells after COVID-19. Culture proceeded for 10 days, and CD4+ T cells were then isolated. Profiling relied on immunoSEQ multiplex PCR, and the TCRdb table lists in-frame clones only, not all of them. This sample yields about 28,000 clones, of which about 62% are seen a single time; roughly 10% belongs to the top ten. Their recognized antigens are unknown. The starting material was CD4+ T cells from PBMCs cultured without peptide, obtained before COVID-19 vaccination. The receptors were gathered from a human donor who received a COVID-19 vaccine.

The gene calls are TRBV19 and TRBJ2-7; D uncertain. V was cut by 3 bases and J by 1 base, with 13 bases left in between. Per the germline V gene, CDR1 is LNHDA and CDR2 is SQIVND (reference sequence). CDR3 size: 15 residues. DNA for the CDR3: TGTGCCAGTAGTATTCGTAAAGATTATTCCTACGAGCAGTACTTC. It codes for CASSIRKDYSYEQYF.

This clone has just a few counts. This rearrangement joins TRBV5-1 to TRBJ1-2; D not resolved. This CDR3 comprises 15 residues. V was trimmed by 1 base and J by 2 bases, leaving 12 bases between them. CDR1 and CDR2 (germline): SGHRS, YFSETQ. The CDR3 reads CASSLSPTENYGYTF. Here the CDR3 DNA reads TGCGCCAGCAGCTTGTCCCCTACAGAAAACTATGGCTACACCTTC.

The chain combines TRBV5-4 with TRBJ1-2, with D tentatively TRBD1 (6 bases). Germline CDR1 is SGHNT and CDR2 is YYREEE (reference sequence). The length of the CDR3 is 17 residues. V lost 3 bases to trimming and J lost 4 bases, with 22 bases between them. CDR3 coding DNA: TGTGCCAGCAGCTCGGGGGGGCAGGGGTCCCCCCTCTATGGCTACACCTTC. Translation gives CASSSGGQGSPLYGYTF.

The chain combines TRBV20-1 with TRBJ1-2; D is unresolved. Trimming took off 3 bases at V and 9 bases at J, with 14 bases between the two ends. The CDR3 spans 12 residues. The germline V gene has CDR1 DFQATT and CDR2 SNEGSKA (reference sequence). CDR3 in DNA: TGCAGTGCTAGTAGCTCACAGAATCGCTACACCTTC. Translation: CSASSSQNRYTF.

The chain has TRBV10-3 and TRBJ2-5; 9 bases are a match to TRBD2. J gave up 2 bases and V 5 bases, and 6 bases lay outside the gene matches. The CDR3 loop spans 15 amino acids. Germline-derived CDR1 and CDR2 are ENHRY and SYGVKD. In DNA, the CDR3 is TGTGCCATCAGTACACCAGCGGGGGGACAAGAGACCCAGTACTTC. Translating it yields CAISTPAGGQETQYF.

This clone was detected only once. The chain has TRBV3-1 (or the pseudogene TRBV3-2) and TRBJ1-3; D not certain. Germline V gene data show CDR1 as LGHDT and CDR2 as YNNKEL (reference sequence). This CDR3 comprises 14 residues. The germline V and J ends were trimmed by 2 bases and 3 bases, with 8 bases remaining between them. In DNA form, the CDR3 reads TGTGCCAGCAGCCAAAGTACTCTTGGAAACACCATATATTTT. Translated: CASSQSTLGNTIYF.

The chain uses TRBV5-1 and TRBJ1-1; 7 bases line up with TRBD1. Per the germline V gene, CDR1 is SGHRS and CDR2 is YFSETQ. The CDR3 spans 15 residues. V lost 3 bases and J lost 0; bases outside the gene matches: 5. The CDR3 here is CASSWGTVVNTEAFF. In nucleotides, the CDR3 is TGCGCCAGCAGCTGGGGGACAGTTGTGAACACTGAAGCTTTCTTT. Using reference TRBV5-1 and TRBJ1-1 for the parts outside the CDR3, the full variable domain is KAGVTQTPRYLIKTRGQQVTLSCSPISGHRSVSWYQQTPGQGLQFLFEYFSETQRNKGNFPGRFSGRQFSNSRSEMNVSTLELGDSALYLCASSWGTVVNTEAFFGQGTRLTVV.

This clone was recorded a few times. The V gene is TRBV6-4, the J gene TRBJ1-2; D call uncertain. The CDR3 extends over 14 amino acids. V lost 6 bases to trimming and J lost 1 base, with 12 bases between them. The germline CDR1 and CDR2 sequences are MRHNA and SNTAGT. DNA of the CDR3: TGTGCCAGCAGCGTAGACTCGAATAACTATGGCTACACCTTC. Translating gives CASSVDSNNYGYTF.

V gene TRBV10-1 combines with J gene TRBJ2-5; 7 positions match TRBD1. With V trimmed by 8 bases and J by 0 bases, 3 bases remained unmatched. Per the germline V gene, CDR1 is WNHNN and CDR2 is SYGVQD (reference sequence). The CDR3 sequence is 13 residues long. This CDR3 reads CASGGQNQETQYF. CDR3 DNA sequence: TGCGCCAGCGGGGGACAGAACCAAGAGACCCAGTACTTC.

This clone was found a few times. The rearrangement joins TRBV7-9 to TRBJ2-1; D is perhaps TRBD1 (6 bases). From germline, CDR1 is SEHNR and CDR2 FQNEAQ (reference sequence). The germline V and J ends were trimmed by 7 bases and 7 bases, with 20 bases remaining between them. The CDR3 has 15 amino acids. CDR3 residues: CASKLGAGVRNEQFF. The CDR3 bases are TGTGCCAGCAAACTGGGGGCAGGGGTTAGGAATGAGCAGTTCTTC.

V and J are TRBV7-7 and TRBJ2-3; TRBD2 matches at 7 bases. V shed 1 base, J shed 1 base, and the junction held 2 bases outside the gene matches. CDR3 length: 15 residues. The V gene's germline CDR1 is SSHAT and CDR2 FNYEAQ (reference sequence). The CDR3 here is CASSLGAGGTDTQYF. Written as DNA, the CDR3 is TGTGCCAGCAGCTTAGGGGCGGGGGGCACAGATACGCAGTATTTT. The variable domain in full, with the rest retrieved from reference TRBV7-7 and TRBJ2-3, is GAGVSQSPRYKVTKRGQDVTLRCDPISSHATLYWYQQALGQGPEFLTYFNYEAQPDKSGLPSDRFSAERPEGSISTLTIQRTEQRDSAMYRCASSLGAGGTDTQYFGPGTRLTVL.

V and J are TRBV7-2 and TRBJ2-7; D remains unclear. Trimming pared 1 base from V and 3 bases from J, leaving 1 base between. The CDR3 has 11 residues. Germline V lookup: CDR1 SGHTA, CDR2 FQGNSA. CDR3 region: CASSLVYEQYF. CDR3 DNA sequence: TGTGCCAGCAGCTTAGTCTACGAGCAGTACTTC. Combining the CDR3 with reference TRBV7-2 and TRBJ2-7 gives the whole variable domain GAGVSQSPSNKVTEKGKDVELRCDPISGHTALYWYRQSLGQGLEFLIYFQGNSAPDKSGLPSDRFSAERTGGSVSTLTIQRTQQEDSAVYLCASSLVYEQYFGPGTRLTVT.

Details on this clone: It is unclear where the CDR3 begins or ends on the DNA, so no DNA is shown, and the CDR3 is as TCRdb lists it. The chain couples TRBV12-1 to TRBJ2-7; the table's D gene call, TRBD1, was not cross checked with the DNA. TRBV12-1 is described as a pseudogene. The CDR3 is made up of 14 amino acids, end residues included. CDR3: CASSWGQGSYEQYF.

This chain connects TRBV11-2 to TRBJ2-7; D unresolved. The germline gives CDR1 SGHAT, CDR2 FQNNGV. This CDR3 spans 14 amino acids. Trimming stripped 0 bases from V and 3 bases from J, with 9 bases between. CDR3 residues: CASSLDQLDYEQYF. DNA for the CDR3: TGTGCCAGCAGCTTAGATCAACTGGACTACGAGCAGTACTTC.

This clone was observed once. The genes are TRBV7-9 and TRBJ2-7, with TRBD1 identical over 7 bases. Germline-derived CDR1 and CDR2 are SEHNR and FQNEAQ (reference sequence). J lost 3 bases, V lost 7 bases, and 12 bases had no gene match. This CDR3 has 15 residues. The CDR3 is CASTPPGQDRYEQYF. The CDR3 bases are TGTGCCAGCACGCCCCCCGGACAGGATCGCTACGAGCAGTACTTC.

V gene TRBV5-1 combines with J gene TRBJ2-1; no clear D. This CDR3 is built from 16 residues. V was clipped by 4 bases and J by 8 bases, with 22 bases between them. Germline V gene data show CDR1 as SGHRS and CDR2 as YFSETQ. The CDR3 loop reads CASSPPIGQSADEQFF. The CDR3 DNA sequence: TGCGCCAGCAGCCCCCCCATTGGCCAGTCCGCGGATGAGCAGTTCTTC.

The genes are TRBV11-3 and TRBJ2-1; the D gene is possibly TRBD1 (5 bases). V was pared by 2 bases and J by 1 base, with 15 bases between. This CDR3 spans 17 amino acids. Germline CDR1 is SGHNT and CDR2 is YENEEA. The CDR3 DNA sequence: TGTGCCAGCAGCTTAAGTTTCGGACAAGGTTCCTACAATGAGCAGTTCTTC. Amino acids: CASSLSFGQGSYNEQFF.

The chain is built from TRBV19 and TRBJ1-5; D perhaps matches TRBD1 (6 bases). The germline V gene has CDR1 LNHDA and CDR2 SQIVND (reference sequence). The length of the CDR3 is 14 residues. Trimming stripped 6 bases from V and 6 bases from J, with 15 bases between. CDR3 nucleotide sequence: TGTGCCAGTAGACAAGGGGGGTTAGCTCAGCCCCAGCATTTT. Residues: CASRQGGLAQPQHF.

V usage is TRBV5-1 and J usage is TRBJ1-5; TRBD1 aligns across 7 bases. Looked up from germline, CDR1 is SGHRS and CDR2 is YFSETQ. V gave up 0 bases and J gave up 3 bases; unmatched junction bases: 3. This CDR3 has 15 residues. The CDR3 nucleotides read TGCGCCAGCAGCTTGGGACAGGGCGACAATCAGCCCCAGCATTTT. Encoded protein: CASSLGQGDNQPQHF.

The chain is built from TRBV4-1 and TRBJ2-6; D gene unclear. The CDR3 contains 15 residues. The germline V gene has CDR1 MGHRA and CDR2 YSYEKL. V was trimmed by 4 bases and J by 4 bases, leaving 11 bases between them. The CDR3 DNA reads TGCGCCAGCAGCCGGACGAGCCCGGGGGCCAACGTCCTGACTTTC. Residues: CASSRTSPGANVLTF.

The CDR3 reads CASSRNALRGSGNTIYF. The CDR3 nucleotides are TGTGCCAGCAGCCGAAACGCCCTCAGGGGCTCTGGAAACACCATATATTTT. This chain joins TRBV3-1 (or the pseudogene TRBV3-2) and TRBJ1-3, with D possibly TRBD1 on 6 matching bases. Germline values: CDR1 LGHDT, CDR2 YNNKEL (reference sequence). This CDR3 is built from 17 residues. Trimming pared 4 bases from V and 0 bases from J, leaving 16 bases between.

The chain recombines TRBV18 with TRBJ1-3; 8 bases fit TRBD1. Germline-derived CDR1 and CDR2 are KGHSH and LQKENI. This CDR3 is 16 amino acids long. The ends lost 4 bases at V and 0 bases at J; junction bases unmatched: 5. The CDR3: CASSQGQGGSGNTIYF. CDR3 bases: TGTGCCAGCTCACAAGGACAGGGCGGCTCTGGAAACACCATATATTTT.

A few counts support this clone. The chain carries TRBV7-9 and TRBJ2-7, with D perhaps TRBD1 or TRBD2 (5 bases each). CDR3 length: 12 residues. V was shortened by 5 bases and J by 6 bases, with 11 bases between the two germline ends. Germline V gene data show CDR1 as SEHNR and CDR2 as FQNEAQ (reference sequence). The CDR3 DNA sequence: TGTGCCAGCAGCACCCCAGGGAGCGAGCAGTACTTC. Protein sequence: CASSTPGSEQYF.

This chain joins TRBV11-2 and TRBJ2-7; 8 bases map to TRBD1. Germline V lookup: CDR1 SGHAT, CDR2 FQNNGV. Trimming cost V 2 bases and J 3 bases; bases outside gene matches: 12. The CDR3 runs to 17 residues. The CDR3 DNA reads as TGTGCCAGCAGCTTACTCGCCCAGGGGGCGGGACACTACGAGCAGTACTTC. The encoded protein is CASSLLAQGAGHYEQYF.

This chain links TRBV5-4 with TRBJ2-3; D gene uncertain. V lost 0 bases, J lost 4 bases, and 9 bases lay in between. This CDR3 spans 14 amino acids. Germline CDR1 reads SGHNT; CDR2 reads YYREEE (reference sequence). The CDR3 sequence: CASSLEVGPDTQYF. The DNA for the CDR3 is TGTGCCAGCAGCTTGGAGGTAGGGCCAGATACGCAGTATTTT.

Only a few counts were recorded for this clone. The chain recombines TRBV10-1 with TRBJ1-5; no reliable D call. V dropped 10 bases and J dropped 0 bases, with 13 bases sitting between them. There are 14 residues in the CDR3. Germline lookup yields CDR1 WNHNN and CDR2 SYGVQD (reference sequence). The CDR3 protein is CAIKASYSNQPQHF. The DNA of the CDR3 is TGCGCCATTAAAGCCAGTTATAGCAATCAGCCCCAGCATTTT.

This sequence joins TRBV30 and TRBJ1-6; D call uncertain. From germline, CDR1 is GTSNPN and CDR2 SVGIG (reference sequence). Between the trimmed V and J ends, which lost 1 base and 11 bases, there was a span of 12 bases. CDR3 length equals 13 residues. The CDR3 loop reads CAWSEAQPTPLHF. The CDR3 DNA reads as TGTGCCTGGAGTGAAGCACAGCCGACACCCCTCCACTTT.

V usage is TRBV19 and J usage is TRBJ1-2, with D uncertain. This CDR3 is 13 amino acids long. The V end was cut by 3 bases, the J end by 2 bases, with 7 bases between. The germline V gene encodes CDR1 LNHDA and CDR2 SQIVND (reference sequence). The CDR3 reads CASSINYNYGYTF. The CDR3 DNA reads TGTGCCAGTAGTATCAATTACAACTATGGCTACACCTTC.

The chain employs TRBV10-3 and TRBJ2-1; TRBD2 aligns across 7 bases. There are 14 residues in the CDR3. The V gene's germline CDR1 is ENHRY and CDR2 SYGVKD. Trimming cost V 6 bases and J 2 bases; bases outside gene matches: 4. DNA of the CDR3: TGTGCCATCAGGGGCGGGACTACCTACAATGAGCAGTTCTTC. Amino acid sequence: CAIRGGTTYNEQFF.

CDR3: CASSSDPPATNEKLFF. The CDR3 DNA reads as TGTGCCAGCAGCTCCGACCCTCCTGCAACTAATGAAAAACTGTTTTTT. The V and J genes are TRBV5-4 and TRBJ1-4; D gene uncertain. Germline loops: CDR1 SGHNT, CDR2 YYREEE (reference sequence). Trimming pared 3 bases from V and 0 bases from J, leaving 12 bases between. The CDR3 extends over 16 amino acids.

This CDR3 reads CASSVSPGEETQYF. The CDR3 nucleotides read TGTGCCAGCAGCGTATCCCCGGGAGAAGAGACCCAGTACTTC. This chain connects TRBV9 to TRBJ2-5; TRBD2 is a possible D gene (6 bases). In germline, CDR1 is SGDLS, CDR2 YYNGEE. Trimming removed 1 base from V and 3 bases from J, with 10 bases in between. The CDR3 has 14 residues. Complete variable domain (other parts from reference TRBV9 and TRBJ2-5): DSGVTQTPKHLITATGQRVTLRCSPRSGDLSVYWYQQSLDQGLQFLIQYYNGEERAKGNILERFSAQQFPDLHSELNLSSLELGDSALYFCASSVSPGEETQYFGPGTRLLVL.

This clone was counted between two and nine times. The chain has TRBV2 and TRBJ1-5; weak D call: TRBD1 (5 bases). The V and J ends lost 3 bases and 6 bases respectively, with 15 bases between them. The CDR3 covers 15 residues. Germline V gives CDR1 SNHLY, CDR2 FYNNEI. CDR3 sequence: CASSELQGLSQPQHF. As DNA, the CDR3 is TGTGCCAGCAGTGAGTTGCAGGGACTAAGTCAGCCCCAGCATTTT. Complete variable domain (other parts from reference TRBV2 and TRBJ1-5): EPEVTQTPSHQVTQMGQEVILRCVPISNHLYFYWYRQILGQKVEFLVSFYNNEISEKSEIFDDQFSVERPDGSNFTLKIRSTKLEDSAMYFCASSELQGLSQPQHFGDGTRLSIL.